Presented here are 3 T cell receptor beta chains from one specimen sequenced in a study of graft-versus-host responses after intestinal transplantation. These TCRs are of unknown antigen specificity. Data came from immunoSEQ multiplex PCR; TCRdb stores just in-frame clones and leaves some out. The sample has about 110,000 clones, around 93% seen once. The sample was unstimulated CD8+ T cells sorted from spleen or lymph node cells, taken before intestinal transplant. All receptors derive from a human donor who received an intestinal transplant.

The V call is TRBV15, the J call TRBJ2-7, with D perhaps TRBD1 (6 bases). This CDR3 region has 14 residues. V lost 3 bases to trimming and J lost 4 bases, with 13 bases between them. Germline V CDR1 and CDR2: LNHNV, YYDKDF (reference sequence). CDR3 in amino acids: CATSRDSPLYEQYF. CDR3 DNA: TGTGCCACCAGCAGGGACAGTCCTCTGTACGAGCAGTACTTC. Full variable domain (missing parts from reference TRBV15 and TRBJ2-7): DAMVIQNPRYQVTQFGKPVTLSCSQTLNHNVMYWYQQKSSQAPKLLFHYYDKDFNNEADTPDNFQSRRPNTSFCFLDIRSPGLGDTAMYLCATSRDSPLYEQYFGPGTRLTVT.

J is TRBJ2-5 and V is TRBV5-1, with 9 bases fitting TRBD1. The tail of the sequence fits TRBJ2-7 better, so the J call may be wrong. Per the germline V gene, CDR1 is SGHRS and CDR2 is YFSETQ. The CDR3 is made up of 15 amino acids. Here the CDR3 reads CASSFRTGAYYEQYF. CDR3 nucleotide sequence: TGCGCCAGCAGCTTCCGGACAGGGGCGTACTACGAGCAGTACTTC.

The rearrangement links TRBV19 to TRBJ1-2, with D possibly being TRBD1 (6 bases). Germline loops: CDR1 LNHDA, CDR2 SQIVND (reference sequence). Between the trimmed V and J ends, which lost 2 bases and 7 bases, there was a span of 20 bases. The CDR3 is 16 residues long. CDR3 nucleotide sequence: TGTGCCAGTAGTATAATCCGGGACGTTCGGACAGCTGGCTACACCTTC. It yields the protein CASSIIRDVRTAGYTF. Full variable domain (rest looked up from reference TRBV19 and TRBJ1-2): DGGITQSPKYLFRKEGQNVTLSCEQNLNHDAMYWYRQDPGQGLRLIYYSQIVNDFQKGDIAEGYSVSREKKESFPLTVTSAQKNPTAFYLCASSIIRDVRTAGYTFGSGTRLTVV.